Below, 11 T cell receptor beta chains from the same sample are listed, as sequenced in a study of T cell responses to AZD1222 COVID-19 vaccine. Sequenced by immunoSEQ multiplex PCR; TCRdb stores in-frame clones only, minus some. The sample yields some 150,000 clones, approximately 89% seen once. Here the sequenced sample was peripheral blood, taken on day 0 of AZD1222 vaccination. Receptors originate from an adult in good health.

V usage is TRBV18 and J usage is TRBJ1-1; TRBD1 aligns across 9 bases. The trim removed 2 bases at V and 7 bases at J, leaving 5 bases unmatched. From germline, CDR1 is KGHSH and CDR2 LQKENI. CDR3 length: 14 amino acids. Here the CDR3 reads CASSPSGTGFEAFF. CDR3 DNA sequence: TGTGCCAGCTCACCATCCGGGACAGGGTTTGAAGCTTTCTTT.

This rearrangement joins TRBV18 to TRBJ1-2, with D unclear. The CDR3 runs 14 residues. The V and J ends lost 6 bases and 5 bases respectively, with 16 bases between them. Looked up from germline, CDR1 is KGHSH and CDR2 is LQKENI. CDR3 residues: CASSDASSSYGYTF. In DNA form, the CDR3 reads TGTGCCAGCTCGGACGCCAGCAGTTCGTATGGCTACACCTTC.

V gene TRBV5-6 combines with J gene TRBJ1-4, with D perhaps matching TRBD1 (6 bases). The CDR3 has 14 residues. Trimming cost V 3 bases and J 4 bases, with 10 bases left between them. From germline, CDR1 is SGHDT and CDR2 YYEEEE. The CDR3 bases are TGTGCCAGCAGCTCCTGGGACATTAATGAAAAACTGTTTTTT. Translating gives CASSSWDINEKLFF.

CDR3 loop: CASSFRQGHQPQHF. The CDR3 region has the DNA TGTGCCAGCAGTTTCCGACAGGGGCACCAGCCCCAGCATTTT. V and J are TRBV28 and TRBJ1-5, with TRBD1 identical over 8 bases. In germline, CDR1 is MDHEN, CDR2 SYDVKM. V lost 3 bases to trimming and J lost 7 bases; unmatched junction nucleotides: 5. This CDR3 spans 14 amino acids.

The chain links TRBV30 to TRBJ1-6; D gene uncertain. The CDR3 is 14 residues long. Per germline, CDR1 GTSNPN and CDR2 SVGIG (reference sequence). V lost 1 base and J 7 bases, leaving 11 bases between the germline ends. The CDR3 region has the DNA TGTGCCTGGAGTGGCGTGGGGAAAAATTCACCCCTCCACTTT. Protein: CAWSGVGKNSPLHF.

The chain recombines TRBV7-6 with TRBJ2-7, with 8 bases fitting TRBD1. The ends lost 5 bases at V and 5 bases at J; junction bases unmatched: 5. The CDR3 contains 13 residues. CDR1 and CDR2 from the germline V gene are SGHVS and FNYEAQ. In nucleotides, the CDR3 is TGTGCCAGCAGCGTTGGACAGGGTAACGAGCAGTACTTC. Translated, it gives CASSVGQGNEQYF.

As to this clone: Germline and junction disagree at one end, which may indicate a read error. This sequence joins TRBV7-2 and TRBJ2-4, with 8 positions matching TRBD2. The CDR3 covers 13 residues. Per germline, CDR1 SGHTA and CDR2 FQGNSA. The chain's CDR3 is CASSPPGGRDHDF. CDR3 bases: TGTGCCAGCAGCCCCCCGGGGGGGCGTGACCATGACTTC.

The chain couples TRBV21-1 to TRBJ2-3; the tabulated D call, TRBD2, remains unverified against the DNA. TRBV21-1 is reported as a pseudogene. CDR3 length: 18 residues. The CDR3 coding sequence is TGTGCCAGCAGCCTTAGACGTAGCGGGGGGGCTGTTGGAGATACGCAGTATTTT. Translating it yields CASSLRRSGGAVGDTQYF.

The V and J genes are TRBV11-2 and TRBJ1-2, with TRBD1 as a possible D gene (5 bases). V shed 5 bases and J shed 5 bases, with 21 bases lying between them. This CDR3 is 16 amino acids long. Germline lookup yields CDR1 SGHAT and CDR2 FQNNGV. CDR3 amino acids: CASSAGAVRSLYGYTF. The CDR3 DNA sequence: TGTGCCAGCAGCGCCGGGGCGGTCAGGAGTTTATATGGCTACACCTTC.

The V call is TRBV6-2 or TRBV6-3, the J call TRBJ1-1, with D possibly matching TRBD1 (5 bases). Germline V gives CDR1 MNHEY, CDR2 SVGEGT. Deletions cut 0 bases from V and 4 bases from J, with 15 bases between. CDR3 length: 16 residues. The CDR3 sequence is CASSYSSSGVGTEAFF. The CDR3 DNA follows: TGTGCCAGCAGTTACTCGAGTTCGGGGGTGGGCACTGAAGCTTTCTTT.

V gene TRBV5-1 combines with J gene TRBJ1-2, with 7 positions matching TRBD1. Germline CDR1 SGHRS, CDR2 YFSETQ. Germline trimming cut 1 base from V and 0 bases from J; bases unmatched to any gene: 0. The CDR3 is 14 residues long. This CDR3 reads CASSLTGANYGYTF. The CDR3 coding sequence is TGCGCCAGCAGCTTGACAGGGGCTAACTATGGCTACACCTTC.